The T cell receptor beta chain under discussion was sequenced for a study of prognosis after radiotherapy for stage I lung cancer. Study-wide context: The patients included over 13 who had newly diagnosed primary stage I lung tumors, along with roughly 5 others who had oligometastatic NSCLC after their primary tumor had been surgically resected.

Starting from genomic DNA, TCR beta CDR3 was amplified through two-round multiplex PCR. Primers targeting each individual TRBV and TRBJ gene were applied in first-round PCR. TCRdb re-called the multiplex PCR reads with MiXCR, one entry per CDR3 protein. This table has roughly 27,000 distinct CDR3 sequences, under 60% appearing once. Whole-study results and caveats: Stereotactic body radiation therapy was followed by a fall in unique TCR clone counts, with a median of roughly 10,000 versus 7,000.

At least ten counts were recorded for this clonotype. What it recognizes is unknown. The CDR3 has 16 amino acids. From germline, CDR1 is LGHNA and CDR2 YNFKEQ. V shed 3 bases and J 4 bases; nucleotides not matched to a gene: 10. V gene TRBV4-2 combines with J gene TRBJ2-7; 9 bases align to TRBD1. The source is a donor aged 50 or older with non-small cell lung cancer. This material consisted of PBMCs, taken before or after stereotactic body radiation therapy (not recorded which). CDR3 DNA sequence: TGTGCCAGCAGCCAGGACGCCGGGACAGGGAGATACGAGCAGTACTTC. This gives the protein CASSQDAGTGRYEQYF.